The rows below give T cell receptor beta chains drawn from one sample of a study of regulatory T cells in long-lasting Graves disease. TCRdb itself ran the multiplex PCR reads through MiXCR, one entry per CDR3 protein. The sample has around 300,000 distinct CDR3 sequences; under 25% are singletons. Sequences were derived from peripheral blood mononuclear cells (PBMCs), sampled when the disease was refractory, from a patient treated with antithyroid drugs. The receptor source for this set is a female donor with Graves disease. Each CDR3 is given with its conserved first and last residue. The D gene is left open where the match is weak. Some rows mark clone size as missing; the rest say once, few, many or name a class of expanded clone.

d_call	j_call	v_call	clone_size	cdr3_nt	cdr3_aa
NA	TRBJ2-2	TRBV7-8	many	TGTGCCAGCAGCTTGAGGCAGGGGAGAAACACCGGGGAGCTGTTTTTT	CASSLRQGRNTGELFF
NA	TRBJ1-4	TRBV3-1	NA	TGTGCCGGCAGCCAAGCACGGTTGAATGAAAAACTGTTTTTT	CAGSQARLNEKLFF
NA	TRBJ1-1	TRBV6-1	many	TGTGCCAGCACAACAAACTCGAACACTGAAGCTTTCTTT	CASTTNSNTEAFF
TRBD1	TRBJ1-6	TRBV20-1	many	TGCAGTGCTAGAGCTCTAGGGCCGGGACAGGTTATAAATTCACCCCTCCACTTT	CSARALGPGQVINSPLHF
TRBD2	TRBJ2-7	TRBV3-1	few	TGTGCCAGCAGCCCGAGGAGCCTAGCGGGACCTTCCTACGAGCAGTACTTC	CASSPRSLAGPSYEQYF
TRBD1	TRBJ2-7	TRBV29-1	NA	TGCAGCGTGCATACAGGGGTATTTCCCTACGAGCAGTACTTC	CSVHTGVFPYEQYF
NA	TRBJ2-2	TRBV11-1	NA	TGTGCCAGCAGCCGCAGAGAGTTGCTGTTTTTT	CASSRRELLFF
TRBD2	TRBJ2-7	TRBV7-9	NA	TGTGCCAGCAGTGGACTAGCTGCATCCTACGAGCAGTACTTC	CASSGLAASYEQYF
TRBD1	TRBJ1-1	TRBV20-1	NA	TGCAGTGCGTGGACAGGGGAAGACACTGAAGCTTTCTTT	CSAWTGEDTEAFF
TRBD2	TRBJ2-7	TRBV7-2	few	TGTGCCAGCAGCTTTCCCGCCGGGACTAGCGACGAGCAGTACTTC	CASSFPAGTSDEQYF
TRBD1	TRBJ1-2	TRBV5-1	NA	TGCGCCAGCAGCGGGGGACAGGGCGGCTACACCTTC	CASSGGQGGYTF
TRBD1	TRBJ1-6	TRBV30	NA	TGTGCCTGGAGCGGAACAGGGGGCTCCTATAATTCACCCCTCCACTTT	CAWSGTGGSYNSPLHF
TRBD2	TRBJ2-5	TRBV2	many	TGTGCCAGCAGGAGACTAGCGTCAGAGACCCAGTACTTC	CASRRLASETQYF
TRBD1	TRBJ1-6	TRBV5-1	NA	TGCGCCAGCAGCTTGTGGGGGACAGGGGAGTCACCCCTCCACTTT	CASSLWGTGESPLHF
NA	TRBJ1-1	TRBV10-3	NA	TGTGCCATCAGTGGGTTGGACACTGAAGCTTTCTTT	CAISGLDTEAFF
NA	TRBJ1-5	TRBV10-3	NA	TGTGCCATCAGTGAGAGCCTTTCCGGGAGGCCCCAGCATTTT	CAISESLSGRPQHF
TRBD1	TRBJ1-1	TRBV5-1	few	TGCGCCAGCAGCATCGGGACAGGCGACACTGAAGCTTTCTTT	CASSIGTGDTEAFF
NA	TRBJ2-7	TRBV6-1	many	TGTGCCAGCAGGATCCCTGGCGTAAGCTATTACGAGCAGTACTTC	CASRIPGVSYYEQYF
NA	TRBJ2-2	TRBV28	many	TGTGCCAGCAGTTTAGGGGCGCGGCTAGGCGCGAACACCGGGGAGCTGTTTTTT	CASSLGARLGANTGELFF
NA	TRBJ2-7	TRBV20-1	few	TGCAGTGCTAGAGGAACAGGTGGATATTTCTACGAGCAGTACTTC	CSARGTGGYFYEQYF
NA	TRBJ1-1	TRBV28	NA	TGTGCCAGCATTTCTCCGGCCCCGGGGCTGGAAGCTTTCTTT	CASISPAPGLEAFF
NA	TRBJ2-7	TRBV7-9	NA	TGTGCCAGCAGCTGGGGTGGAGGGATCTCCTACGAGCAGTACTTC	CASSWGGGISYEQYF
TRBD1	TRBJ1-2	TRBV25-1	NA	TGTGCCAGCAGTACCGACAGGGAGAATGGCTACACCTTC	CASSTDRENGYTF
NA	TRBJ1-6	TRBV12-3/TRBV12-4	many	TGTGCCAGCAGTTACAACCCGAATTCACCCCTCCACTTT	CASSYNPNSPLHF
NA	TRBJ2-7	TRBV29-1	many	TGCAGCGTTCGGCAGGGAGGATCCTACGAGCAGTACTTC	CSVRQGGSYEQYF
TRBD1	TRBJ1-1	TRBV19	NA	TGTGCCAGTAGTGCAGACAGGGTGAACACTGAAGCTTTCTTT	CASSADRVNTEAFF
NA	TRBJ1-3	TRBV27	NA	TGTGCCAGCAGCCCACTCCTGGGGGCTGAAGGAAACACCATATATTTT	CASSPLLGAEGNTIYF
NA	TRBJ1-4	TRBV15	few	TGTGCCACCAGCAGCGTTGGGGGGGAGCAGAATGAAAAACTGTTTTTT	CATSSVGGEQNEKLFF
NA	TRBJ1-1	TRBV20-1	many	TGCAGTGCTAACGCTGAAGCTTTCTTT	CSANAEAFF
TRBD1	TRBJ1-1	TRBV20-1	few	TGCAGTGCCCCACCAGGGGGGGAGAACACTGAAGCTTTCTTT	CSAPPGGENTEAFF
NA	TRBJ2-5	TRBV6-1	many	TGTGCCAGCAGTGAAACGGAACGGGGGTATGGGGAAGAGACCCAGTACTTC	CASSETERGYGEETQYF
NA	TRBJ2-6	TRBV27	NA	TGTGCCAGCAGTTCTTCCTCAACTGGGGCCAACGTCCTGACTTTC	CASSSSSTGANVLTF
NA	TRBJ1-5	TRBV20-1	many	TGCAGTGCTCTGGCCAGGGCGGTTCAGCCCCAGCATTTT	CSALARAVQPQHF
TRBD1	TRBJ1-5	TRBV9	NA	TGTGCCAGCAGTCGTACAGGGGGCGAGGATCAGCCCCAGCATTTT	CASSRTGGEDQPQHF
NA	TRBJ2-7	TRBV27	many	TGTGCCAGCAGTTTTACAGGGTTGGACGAGCAGTACTTC	CASSFTGLDEQYF
TRBD2	TRBJ2-2	TRBV5-8	many	TGTGCCAGCAGCTTGATTGTACTAGCGGGAAACACCGGGGAGCTGTTTTTT	CASSLIVLAGNTGELFF
NA	TRBJ2-1	TRBV12-3/TRBV12-4	few	TGTGCCAGCAGTTTACTACGGGGCCTAACGGGGGAGTCCAATGAGCAGTTCTTC	CASSLLRGLTGESNEQFF
NA	TRBJ2-6	TRBV6-1	many	TGTGCCAGCACCCCCTATGCCGACTCTGGGGCCAACGTCCTGACTTTC	CASTPYADSGANVLTF
TRBD2	TRBJ2-5	TRBV20-1	many	TGCAGTGCGGAATCTAGGCTAGCGGGAGGTGTGACCCAGTACTTC	CSAESRLAGGVTQYF
NA	TRBJ2-6	TRBV6-5	NA	TGTGCCAGCAGTTACGCGACAGTTGACTCTGGGGCCAACGTCCTGACTTTC	CASSYATVDSGANVLTF
NA	TRBJ1-1	TRBV7-2	many	TGTGCCAGCAGCGCGGAGGGACACCCGAACACTGAAGCTTTCTTT	CASSAEGHPNTEAFF
TRBD2	TRBJ2-1	TRBV20-1	many	TGCAGAGCACCCCACCCTAGCGGGAGCGGGCATGAGCAGTTCTTC	CRAPHPSGSGHEQFF
NA	TRBJ2-7	TRBV9	few	TGTGCCAGCAGCGTAGGAACTAATTACGAGCAGTACTTC	CASSVGTNYEQYF
TRBD2	TRBJ2-7	TRBV10-3	few	TGTGCCATCAGTGATAGGACTAGCGGAATCAGCTCCTACGAGCAGTACTTC	CAISDRTSGISSYEQYF
NA	TRBJ2-7	TRBV4-2	NA	TGTGCCAGCAGCCAAGTTGAGACAGTACAGGGAGAGCAGTACTTC	CASSQVETVQGEQYF
NA	TRBJ2-5	TRBV2	many	TGTGCCAAGGCAGCAGGTCCGGGACTTCAAGAGACCCAGTACTTC	CAKAAGPGLQETQYF
NA	TRBJ2-7	TRBV20-1	NA	TGCAGTGCTATCGGTAGCGTGACTCCCTACGAGCAGTACTTC	CSAIGSVTPYEQYF
TRBD2	TRBJ2-1	TRBV29-1	NA	TGCAGCGTAGGACTAGCTTACAATGAGCAGTTCTTC	CSVGLAYNEQFF
NA	TRBJ1-5	TRBV7-9	NA	TGTGCCAGCAGCCCCCCACGGGGTTTAGGGCAGCCCCAGCATTTT	CASSPPRGLGQPQHF
NA	TRBJ2-6	TRBV30	many	TGTGCCTGGAGTGCAGACTCTGGGGCCAACGTCCTGACTTTC	CAWSADSGANVLTF
NA	TRBJ1-1	TRBV11-2	many	TGTGCCAGCAGTATCGACCCGAACACTGAAGCTTTCTTT	CASSIDPNTEAFF
NA	TRBJ2-7	TRBV6-1	many	TGTGCCAGCAGTGACATGACTTTCCACGAGCAGTACTTC	CASSDMTFHEQYF
NA	TRBJ1-5	TRBV20-1	NA	TGCAGTGCTAGAGCAGGGTCCAATCAGCCCCAGCATTTT	CSARAGSNQPQHF
NA	TRBJ2-5	TRBV28	many	TGTGCCAGCAGTTCCCCTTTAGGGGGAGAGACCCAGTACTTC	CASSSPLGGETQYF
NA	TRBJ2-7	TRBV2	many	TGTGCCAGCAGTCCCTCGGCTCTCCAATACTTC	CASSPSALQYF